These 13 T cell receptor beta chains were sequenced from one sample in a study of cytomegalovirus exposure and HLA in healthy donors. Vbeta (60) and Jbeta (13) primers were used in the PCR. This table comes from immunoSEQ multiplex PCR, and its TCRdb copy is limited to in-frame clones, with some not included. The sample is made up of just under 80,000 clones, and the top ten hold 3.5% to 4% of it. The specimen sequenced was PBMCs. Receptor source: a man younger than 35 in good health and CMV-seropositive.

The gene calls are TRBV19 and TRBJ2-7, with D maybe TRBD1 (7 bases). Germline CDR1 reads LNHDA; CDR2 reads SQIVND (reference sequence). V dropped 3 bases and J dropped 2 bases, with 23 bases sitting between them. This CDR3 has 18 residues. The CDR3 loop is CASSIRAEGAYPAYEQYF. Here the CDR3 DNA reads TGTGCCAGTAGTATTCGGGCGGAGGGGGCTTACCCCGCCTACGAGCAGTACTTC.

This chain uses TRBV29-1 with TRBJ1-1, with TRBD1 matching over 9 bases. The CDR3 runs 13 residues. Trimming took 4 bases from V and 5 from J; bases not matched to a gene: 5. CDR1 and CDR2 (germline): SQVTM, ANQGSEA. The CDR3 here is CSVGTGDGTEAFF. The CDR3 bases are TGCAGCGTTGGGACAGGGGATGGGACTGAAGCTTTCTTT.

The V call is TRBV7-9, the J call TRBJ1-6; possible D gene TRBD1, 5 bases. This CDR3 has 15 amino acids. V was shortened by 5 bases and J by 7 bases, with 15 bases between the two germline ends. Per the germline V gene, CDR1 is SEHNR and CDR2 is FQNEAQ (reference sequence). The CDR3: CASSLPGDRNSPLHF. The CDR3 DNA sequence: TGTGCCAGCAGCCTCCCGGGAGACAGAAATTCACCCCTCCACTTT.

The rearrangement uses TRBV28 and TRBJ1-6; D remains ambiguous. CDR3 size: 11 residues. Trimming shortened V by 6 bases and J by 8 bases, and 5 bases separated the two germline ends. The germline V gene encodes CDR1 MDHEN and CDR2 SYDVKM. The CDR3 sequence is CASSRDSPLHF. The CDR3 DNA reads TGTGCCAGCAGCCGGGATTCACCCCTCCACTTT.

The rearrangement joins TRBV7-9 to TRBJ1-3, with 9 bases matching TRBD1. J was trimmed by 2 bases and V by 2 bases; bases with no gene match: 4. Germline values: CDR1 SEHNR, CDR2 FQNEAQ (reference sequence). The CDR3 covers 16 residues. Written as DNA, the CDR3 is TGTGCCAGCAGCTTACGAGGGACAGGGCCTGGAAACACCATATATTTT. Translating gives CASSLRGTGPGNTIYF. Together with reference TRBV7-9 and TRBJ1-3, the CDR3 gives the full variable domain: DTGVSQNPRHKITKRGQNVTFRCDPISEHNRLYWYRQTLGQGPEFLTYFQNEAQLEKSRLLSDRFSAERPKGSFSTLEIQRTEQGDSAMYLCASSLRGTGPGNTIYFGEGSWLTVV.

This chain links TRBV19 with TRBJ2-7; TRBD1 matches 8 bases. This CDR3 region has 15 residues. Per germline, CDR1 LNHDA and CDR2 SQIVND (reference sequence). V lost 3 bases, J lost 2 bases, and 6 bases stayed unmatched. The CDR3 region has the DNA TGTGCCAGTAGTATCGACGGACAGGGCGCCTACGAGCAGTACTTC. Translated, it gives CASSIDGQGAYEQYF.

This chain joins TRBV4-1 and TRBJ2-7; perhaps TRBD2 as D (5 bases). With 4 bases removed from V and 6 bases from J, the gap between germline ends came to 19 bases. This CDR3 has 15 amino acids. Germline CDR1 reads MGHRA; CDR2 reads YSYEKL. The CDR3 bases are TGCGCCAGCAGCCCAAGATTTGGGGAGTGGCGCGAGCAGTACTTC. This sequence encodes CASSPRFGEWREQYF.

The rearrangement links TRBV6-6 to TRBJ2-5; D may be TRBD2 (6 bases). In germline, CDR1 is MNHNY, CDR2 SVGAGI (reference sequence). The CDR3 loop spans 12 amino acids. V lost 8 bases and J 9 bases, leaving 16 bases between the germline ends. The CDR3 is CASRDFGSAQYF. In nucleotides, the CDR3 is TGTGCCAGCCGGGACTTCGGCTCGGCCCAGTACTTC.

V gene TRBV27 combines with J gene TRBJ2-1; TRBD2 matches 10 bases. Germline trimming cut 6 bases from V and 7 bases from J; bases unmatched to any gene: 6. Germline values: CDR1 MNHEY, CDR2 SMNVEV (reference sequence). The CDR3 has 14 residues. The CDR3 reads CASSQRGGLNEQFF. In nucleotides, the CDR3 is TGTGCCAGCAGCCAGCGGGGGGGCCTGAATGAGCAGTTCTTC.

The chain links TRBV5-1 to TRBJ1-1; TRBD1 aligns across 8 bases. CDR3 length equals 16 residues. Germline V lookup: CDR1 SGHRS, CDR2 YFSETQ. The V and J ends lost 7 bases and 8 bases, in that order; junction bases with no gene match: 19. CDR3 loop: CASSTGALAGGLEAFF. The CDR3 nucleotides are TGCGCCAGCTCCACGGGGGCTCTGGCAGGGGGCCTCGAAGCTTTCTTT.

Written as DNA, the CDR3 is TGCGCCAGCAGCTTAATTACTAGCGGGGGGGCCCGAGATACGCAGTATTTT. Translation gives CASSLITSGGARDTQYF. V gene TRBV5-1 combines with J gene TRBJ2-3, with 13 nucleotides matching TRBD2. CDR3 length equals 17 residues. Germline V lookup: CDR1 SGHRS, CDR2 YFSETQ. Trimming took 2 bases from V and 5 from J; bases not matched to a gene: 8.

This chain joins TRBV5-1 and TRBJ2-2, with D uncertain. Trimming shortened V by 2 bases and J by 2 bases, and 7 bases separated the two germline ends. Germline V CDR1 and CDR2: SGHRS, YFSETQ. The CDR3 consists of 14 residues. The CDR3 loop is CASSFLVNTGELFF. DNA for the CDR3: TGCGCCAGCAGCTTCCTAGTTAACACCGGGGAGCTGTTTTTT.

The V gene is TRBV6-1, the J gene TRBJ1-1, with 7 bases lining up with TRBD1. Trimming removed 1 base from V and 4 bases from J; junction bases left unmatched: 6. Germline V gene data show CDR1 as MNHNS and CDR2 as SASEGT. This CDR3 contains 15 residues. The CDR3 spells CASSEEGRGATEAFF. The CDR3 bases are TGTGCCAGCAGTGAAGAAGGCAGGGGGGCCACTGAAGCTTTCTTT.